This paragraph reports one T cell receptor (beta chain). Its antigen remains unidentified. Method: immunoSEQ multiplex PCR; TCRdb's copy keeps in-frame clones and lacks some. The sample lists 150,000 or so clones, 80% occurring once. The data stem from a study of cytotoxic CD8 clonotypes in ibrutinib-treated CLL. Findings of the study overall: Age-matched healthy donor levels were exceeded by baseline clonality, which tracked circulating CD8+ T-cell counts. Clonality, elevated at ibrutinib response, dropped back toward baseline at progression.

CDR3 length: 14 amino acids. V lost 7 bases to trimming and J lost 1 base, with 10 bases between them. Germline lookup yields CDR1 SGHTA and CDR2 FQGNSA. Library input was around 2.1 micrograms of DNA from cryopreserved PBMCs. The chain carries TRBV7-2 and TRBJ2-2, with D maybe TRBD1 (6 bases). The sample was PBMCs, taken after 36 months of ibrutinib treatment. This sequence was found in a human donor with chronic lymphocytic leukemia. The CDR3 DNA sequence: TGTGCCAGCACCCCGGGACAGAACACCGGGGAGCTGTTTTTT. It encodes CASTPGQNTGELFF.